This T cell receptor (beta chain) was identified in a study of CD8 T cell repertoires and HIV-1 epitope variants. The overall study: Each of Twenty-five Gag and Nef epitope peptides stimulated a separate culture.

Sequencing of TCR beta CDR3 used immunoSEQ survey depth. This table comes from immunoSEQ multiplex PCR, and its TCRdb copy is limited to in-frame clones, with some not included. The sample records fewer than 7,500 clones, 60% to 70% being singletons. V shed 3 bases and J shed 4 bases, with 17 bases lying between them. The germline V gene has CDR1 LNHDA and CDR2 SQIVND (reference sequence). There are 16 residues in the CDR3. Remarks on this clone: Its antigen is unknown.

The clonotype was recovered from a male donor with HIV. The rearrangement links TRBV19 to TRBJ2-3; D gene uncertain. The sequenced sample consisted of cultured CD8+ T cells derived from PBMCs. The CDR3 sequence: CASSMSASVFADTQYF. Here the CDR3 DNA reads TGTGCCAGTAGTATGAGTGCTAGTGTGTTCGCAGATACGCAGTATTTT.